Below, one T cell receptor (beta chain) is given with its context. This specimen comes from a study of blood T cell repertoires in COVID-19. In the study overall: Sources were T cells, B-cell-depleted T cells, or PBMCs; the material itself was cDNA or gDNA.

Assay used: immunoSEQ multiplex PCR; TCRdb lists only in-frame clones, some missing. The table lists approximately 170,000 clones, around 81% of them singletons. V was trimmed by 5 bases and J by 6 bases, leaving 21 bases between them. Germline loops: CDR1 SGHDT, CDR2 YYEEEE. There are 16 residues in the CDR3. The chain employs TRBV5-6 and TRBJ1-5; D possibly corresponds to TRBD1 (5 bases). This clonotype was obtained from a woman of 80 years or more with COVID-19, enrolled during active disease. Sequencing used peripheral blood. The CDR3 protein is CASRHPVWGGGQPQHF. DNA for the CDR3: TGTGCCAGCAGGCACCCGGTCTGGGGCGGGGGTCAGCCCCAGCATTTT. Using reference TRBV5-6 and TRBJ1-5 for the parts outside the CDR3, the full variable domain is DAGVTQSPTHLIKTRGQQVTLRCSPKSGHDTVSWYQQALGQGPQFIFQYYEEEERQRGNFPDRFSGHQFPNYSSELNVNALLLGDSALYLCASRHPVWGGGQPQHFGDGTRLSIL.